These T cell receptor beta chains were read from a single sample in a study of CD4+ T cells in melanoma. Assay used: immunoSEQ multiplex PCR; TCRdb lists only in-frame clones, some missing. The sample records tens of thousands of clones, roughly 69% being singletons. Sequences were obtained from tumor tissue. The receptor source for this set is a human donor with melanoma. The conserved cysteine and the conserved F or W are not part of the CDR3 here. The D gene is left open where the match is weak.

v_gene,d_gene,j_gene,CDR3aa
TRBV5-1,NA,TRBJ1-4,ASSQGVSPEKLF
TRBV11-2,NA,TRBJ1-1,ASSLRAKTDTEAF
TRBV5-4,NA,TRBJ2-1,ASSRVGGNSYNEQF
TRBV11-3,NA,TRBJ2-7,ASSQGDEQY
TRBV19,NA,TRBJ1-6,ASSTVPYNSPLH
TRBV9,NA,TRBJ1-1,ASSHGGYDTEAF
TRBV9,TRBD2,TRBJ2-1,ASSGPIAGGSYNEQF
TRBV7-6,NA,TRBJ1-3,ASSLAWGSGNTIY
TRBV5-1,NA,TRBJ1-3,ASSLGGGGNTIY
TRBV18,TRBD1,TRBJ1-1,ASSLTSRDRVLDEAF
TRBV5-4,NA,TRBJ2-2,ASSLGRSGTGELF
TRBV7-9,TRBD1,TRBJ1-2,ASSLRTGGRYGYT
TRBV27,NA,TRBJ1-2,ASSLLDSGGYT
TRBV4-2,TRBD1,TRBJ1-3,ASSQEGHRGQGADTIY
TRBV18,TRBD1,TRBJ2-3,ASSQQGIGTTDTQY
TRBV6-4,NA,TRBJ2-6,ASSDSNSGANVLT
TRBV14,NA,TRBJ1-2,ASSQTRMGGYT
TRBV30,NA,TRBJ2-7,AWTGSSYEQY
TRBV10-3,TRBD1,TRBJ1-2,AIRRSTGPKTPTGNYGYT
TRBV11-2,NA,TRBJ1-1,ASSLDPVGRPF
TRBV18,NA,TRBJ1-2,ASSPEGRVANYGYT
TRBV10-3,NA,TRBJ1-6,AIGLDGSPLH
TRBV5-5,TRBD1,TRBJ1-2,ASSLGTGYGYT
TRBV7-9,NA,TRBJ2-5,ASSLERVETQY
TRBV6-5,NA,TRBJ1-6,ASSPGFLNNSPLH
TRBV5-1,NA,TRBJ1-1,ASSLGAMNTEAF
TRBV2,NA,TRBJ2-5,ASSDGTSIETQY
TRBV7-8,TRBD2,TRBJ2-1,ASSLLLAANEQF
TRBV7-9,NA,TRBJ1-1,ASSLGRNEAF
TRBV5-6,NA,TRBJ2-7,ASSLARAGAGVRSYEQY
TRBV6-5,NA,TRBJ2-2,ASSYQGSNTGELF
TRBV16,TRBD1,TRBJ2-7,ASSGGTGNYEQY
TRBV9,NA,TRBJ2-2,ASSVDPRRRELWTGELF
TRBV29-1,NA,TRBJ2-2,SVEGGSGELF
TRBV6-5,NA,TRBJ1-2,ASSTTPRSYGYT
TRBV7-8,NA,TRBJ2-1,ASSLSFNSYNEQF
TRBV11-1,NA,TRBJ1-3,ASSPGSISGNTIY
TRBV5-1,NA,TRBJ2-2,ASSFLLGDAGELF
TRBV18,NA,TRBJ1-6,ASSPFGTNSSPLH
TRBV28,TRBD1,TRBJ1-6,ASSFSFITRQGRDSPLH